Below are 19 T cell receptor beta chains sequenced from a single sample in a study of T cells in Graves' hyperthyroidism and ophthalmopathy. Amplification of TCR beta CDR3 regions used RNA as the template. When the TCR CDR3 underwent first-round RT-PCR, the HTBI primer set was used. One entry per CDR3 protein, called by TCRdb with MiXCR from the multiplex PCR reads. This sample has approximately 610,000 distinct CDR3 sequences, with roughly 14% found just once. Sequenced sample: blood. The origin of the receptors is a woman aged 40 to 50 with Graves' ophthalmopathy.

The chain employs TRBV18 and TRBJ2-6; D possibly matches TRBD1 or TRBD2 (5 bases each). The CDR3 runs to 14 residues. Germline V CDR1 and CDR2: KGHSH, LQKENI. V lost 4 bases to trimming and J lost 4 bases, with 8 bases between them. CDR3 bases: TGTGCCAGCTCACGTGGGGACGGGGCCAACGTCCTGACTTTC. Its protein is CASSRGDGANVLTF.

In this sample, this clonotype turned up many times. V gene TRBV6-4 combines with J gene TRBJ1-3; D is ambiguous. CDR1 is MRHNA and CDR2 is SNTAGT in the germline V gene. This CDR3 is 17 amino acids long. Trimming removed 5 bases from V and 4 bases from J, with 21 bases in between. For the CDR3, the DNA is TGTGCCAGCAGTCCTTCCCGCCCGGCGGCTAAAGGAAACACCATATATTTT. Amino acids: CASSPSRPAAKGNTIYF.

There are many counts of this clonotype. The V gene is TRBV11-2, the J gene TRBJ2-2, with TRBD2 matching 9 bases. From germline, CDR1 is SGHAT and CDR2 FQNNGV. V gave up 2 bases and J gave up 7 bases; unmatched junction bases: 8. This CDR3 is 16 amino acids long. The chain's CDR3 is CASSLSAGGSGGELFF. The CDR3, as DNA: TGTGCCAGCAGCTTATCAGCGGGAGGATCAGGCGGGGAGCTGTTTTTT. The variable domain in full, with the rest retrieved from reference TRBV11-2 and TRBJ2-2, is EAGVAQSPRYKIIEKRQSVAFWCNPISGHATLYWYQQILGQGPKLLIQFQNNGVVDDSQLPKDRFSAERLKGVDSTLKIQPAKLEDSAVYLCASSLSAGGSGGELFFGEGSRLTVL.

This clonotype appeared many times. The V gene is TRBV15, the J gene TRBJ2-7, with D perhaps TRBD1 or TRBD2 (5 bases each). The CDR3 is 16 amino acids. Germline V gene data show CDR1 as LNHNV and CDR2 as YYDKDF (reference sequence). Trimming stripped 0 bases from V and 4 bases from J, with 16 bases between. The CDR3 loop reads CATSRDTGAAFYEQYF. The CDR3 region has the DNA TGTGCCACCAGCAGAGATACCGGGGCCGCCTTTTACGAGCAGTACTTC.

The DNA of the CDR3 is TGCAGTGCTGGCCGGGACAGGGGGAGCGGCTATGGCTACACCTTC. It codes for CSAGRDRGSGYGYTF. V and J are TRBV20-1 and TRBJ1-2, with 11 nucleotides matching TRBD1. V was pared by 5 bases and J by 4 bases, with 9 bases of the junction left unmatched. The CDR3 has 15 residues. Germline CDR1 and CDR2: DFQATT and SNEGSKA (reference sequence).

This clonotype was detected ten times or more. This chain links TRBV7-2 with TRBJ1-2; the D is unclear. Per germline, CDR1 SGHTA and CDR2 FQGNSA. The CDR3 loop spans 14 amino acids. V lost 1 base to trimming and J lost 9 bases, with 15 bases between them. In DNA, the CDR3 is TGTGCCAGCAGCTTAGGCTTAGCCCCTGAACGCTACACCTTC. Translating it yields CASSLGLAPERYTF.

This clonotype was seen at least ten times. The chain uses TRBV6-5 and TRBJ2-3; a possible D gene is TRBD1 (5 bases). V was cut by 2 bases and J by 2 bases, with 14 bases left in between. The CDR3 totals 16 residues. Germline V lookup: CDR1 MNHEY, CDR2 SVGAGI. The CDR3 protein is CASSYPQTENTDTQYF. CDR3 DNA: TGTGCCAGCAGTTACCCCCAGACAGAAAACACAGATACGCAGTATTTT.

This clonotype has a count of ten or more. The V gene is TRBV27, the J gene TRBJ1-1; the match to TRBD1 covers 9 bases. The CDR3 sequence is 15 residues long. Losses at the gene ends were 5 bases for V and 6 bases for J; bases not matched to a gene: 10. Germline CDR1 reads MNHEY; CDR2 reads SMNVEV (reference sequence). DNA for the CDR3: TGTGCCAGCAGTGCCCTAGGGACAGGGAAGGCTGAAGCTTTCTTT. Amino acids: CASSALGTGKAEAFF.

V usage is TRBV20-1 and J usage is TRBJ2-7; TRBD1 matches at 10 bases. The CDR3 totals 15 residues. Germline trimming cut 1 base from V and 2 bases from J; bases unmatched to any gene: 5. Germline V lookup: CDR1 DFQATT, CDR2 SNEGSKA (reference sequence). CDR3 nucleotide sequence: TGCAGTGCTAGAGTTCGTGGGACAGGGGCCTACGAGCAGTACTTC. Its translation is CSARVRGTGAYEQYF.

This clonotype was seen repeatedly, ten times or more. The chain couples TRBV3-1 to TRBJ2-7, with 8 nucleotides matching TRBD2. CDR3 size: 15 residues. After removal of 4 bases from V and 1 base from J, the junction contained 6 bases not matched to a gene. The germline gives CDR1 LGHDT, CDR2 YNNKEL (reference sequence). CDR3 region: CASSRRAGVSYEQYF. DNA for the CDR3: TGTGCCAGCAGCCGAAGAGCGGGGGTATCCTACGAGCAGTACTTC.

This clonotype has ten or more counts. V usage is TRBV20-1 and J usage is TRBJ2-5; 8 positions agree with TRBD1. The CDR3 length is 15 residues. CDR1 and CDR2 (germline): DFQATT, SNEGSKA (reference sequence). The V and J ends lost 3 bases and 1 base, in that order; junction bases with no gene match: 7. Written as DNA, the CDR3 is TGCAGTGCTAGCATAGCAGGGGGCACCCAAGAGACCCAGTACTTC. Translated, it gives CSASIAGGTQETQYF.

The rearrangement joins TRBV19 to TRBJ2-2; D may be TRBD2 (6 bases). Germline loops: CDR1 LNHDA, CDR2 SQIVND (reference sequence). This CDR3 spans 17 amino acids. Trimming took off 0 bases at V and 4 bases at J, with 15 bases between the two ends. The CDR3 DNA is TGTGCCAGTAGTATAGAGTGGGATCTAGCGTCCACCGGGGAGCTGTTTTTT. Translating it yields CASSIEWDLASTGELFF.

The J gene is TRBJ2-3, the V gene TRBV10-3; D gene uncertain. V was shortened by 0 bases and J by 8 bases, with 9 bases between the two germline ends. The CDR3 has 13 residues. Germline V CDR1 and CDR2: ENHRY, SYGVKD. The DNA of the CDR3 is TGTGCCATCAGTGAGTCCTCCCAGGTTACGCAGTATTTT. Encoded protein: CAISESSQVTQYF.

This clonotype was seen at least ten times. The rearrangement joins TRBV12-3 or TRBV12-4 to TRBJ2-2; 10 bases align to TRBD1. Trimming removed 5 bases from V and 2 bases from J; junction bases left unmatched: 5. The CDR3 extends over 16 amino acids. This CDR3 reads CASSEDRGLNTGELFF. CDR3 DNA: TGTGCCAGCAGTGAAGACAGGGGGCTAAACACCGGGGAGCTGTTTTTT.

This clonotype was detected many times. This chain links TRBV11-1 with TRBJ2-7; TRBD1 agrees at 9 bases. V was pared by 5 bases and J by 2 bases, with 10 bases of the junction left unmatched. The CDR3 loop spans 16 amino acids. Germline loops: CDR1 SGHAT, CDR2 FQDESV (reference sequence). The CDR3 DNA is TGTGCCAGCAGCCACAACACGGGACAGGGAACCTACGAGCAGTACTTC. The encoded protein is CASSHNTGQGTYEQYF.

This clonotype was recorded at least ten times. CDR3 nucleotides: TGTGCCAGCAACAGATACGGGCCCTCCTACGAGCAGTACTTC. Translating it yields CASNRYGPSYEQYF. The V gene is TRBV5-6, the J gene TRBJ2-7; no clear D gene. V dropped 6 bases and J dropped 0 bases, with 13 bases sitting between them. The CDR3 has 14 residues. Germline V gives CDR1 SGHDT, CDR2 YYEEEE.

There are many counts of this clonotype. CDR3 region: CASSTHLGGGDTEAFF. The CDR3 bases are TGTGCCAGCAGTACCCACCTTGGGGGAGGAGACACTGAAGCTTTCTTT. The J gene is TRBJ1-1, the V gene TRBV28, with D possibly TRBD1 on 5 matching bases. Per the germline V gene, CDR1 is MDHEN and CDR2 is SYDVKM. V lost 5 bases and J 3 bases, leaving 19 bases between the germline ends. The CDR3 is 16 amino acids.

Many counts were recorded for this clonotype. The V call is TRBV7-8, the J call TRBJ2-5; 7 positions agree with TRBD1. V lost 3 bases, J lost 2 bases, and 12 bases stayed unmatched. This CDR3 comprises 17 residues. Germline V lookup: CDR1 SGHVS, CDR2 FQNEAQ. CDR3 DNA: TGTGCCAGCAGCTTTACACTTAGGGGACAGCCACAAGAGACCCAGTACTTC. This encodes CASSFTLRGQPQETQYF.

At least ten counts were recorded for this clonotype. The J gene is TRBJ2-5, the V gene TRBV7-9; D remains ambiguous. CDR3 length: 16 amino acids. Trimming took 2 bases from V and 5 from J, leaving 18 bases between them. The germline V gene has CDR1 SEHNR and CDR2 FQNEAQ (reference sequence). The CDR3 DNA reads as TGTGCCAGCAGCTTATGGGCCGGTGGGGTAACGGAGACCCAGTACTTC. The encoded protein is CASSLWAGGVTETQYF.